A selection of T cell receptor beta chains follows, all from one sample in a study of T cells in Graves' hyperthyroidism and ophthalmopathy. A single record per CDR3 protein comes from TCRdb applying MiXCR to the multiplex PCR reads. Of approximately 520,000 distinct CDR3 sequences in the sample, around 21% were seen once. Sequencing was done on a sample of blood. The origin of the receptors is a man aged 18-30 years with Graves' hyperthyroidism. Each CDR3 is given with its conserved first and last residue.

v_gene: TRBV11-2
CDR3aa: CASSLDTVIETQYF

v_gene: TRBV5-1
CDR3aa: CASSFIGEETQYF

v_gene: TRBV5-5
CDR3aa: CASSFGLGNTIYF

v_gene: TRBV12-5
CDR3aa: CASAHGGSQPQHF

v_gene: TRBV6-2/TRBV6-3
CDR3aa: CASSTGDWGEQYF

v_gene: TRBV13
CDR3aa: CASSLVGTGGENIQYF

v_gene: TRBV28
CDR3aa: CASSRGADEQYF

v_gene: TRBV20-1
CDR3aa: CRQDSEETQYF

v_gene: TRBV20-1
CDR3aa: CSAWIGTGETQYF

v_gene: TRBV3-1
CDR3aa: CASSQELPTGTGTYEQYF

v_gene: TRBV18
CDR3aa: CASQRSPNSYEQYF

v_gene: TRBV5-4
CDR3aa: CASSSSGQGVGNTIYF

v_gene: TRBV11-2
CDR3aa: CASSGGPVASGVFEQYF

v_gene: TRBV20-1
CDR3aa: CSASDRVLGEQYF

v_gene: TRBV6-7
CDR3aa: CASSYSDPPPYEQYF

v_gene: TRBV9
CDR3aa: CASSAGNIPQETQYF

v_gene: TRBV30
CDR3aa: CAWRPGPNTYEQYF

v_gene: TRBV11-1
CDR3aa: CASSFLWDGQGGTIYF

v_gene: TRBV27
CDR3aa: CASSTFTGQGLREQCF

v_gene: TRBV10-2
CDR3aa: CVSSESGVVYEQYF

v_gene: TRBV27
CDR3aa: CASSYGQYNSPLHF

v_gene: TRBV5-1
CDR3aa: CASSTGVGVYEQYF

v_gene: TRBV6-1
CDR3aa: CASRPPGANYGYTF

v_gene: TRBV6-1
CDR3aa: CASSASSGVPYEQYF

v_gene: TRBV15
CDR3aa: CATSIALSGREETQYF

v_gene: TRBV30
CDR3aa: CAWSLSGLGELFF

v_gene: TRBV15
CDR3aa: CATSRLRQGRFEQYF

v_gene: TRBV4-1
CDR3aa: CASSHLGQDEQYF

v_gene: TRBV7-6
CDR3aa: CASSLEAPGGGNYGYTF

v_gene: TRBV5-1
CDR3aa: CASSFEANTEAFF

v_gene: TRBV19
CDR3aa: CASSILGLKNTEAFF

v_gene: TRBV11-2
CDR3aa: CASSLYMDREGETQYF

v_gene: TRBV18
CDR3aa: CASSPRKGGDQPQHF

v_gene: TRBV5-1
CDR3aa: CASSLGHNGATGELFF

v_gene: TRBV28
CDR3aa: CASSLPREGSNGYTF

v_gene: TRBV30
CDR3aa: CAWREETGSYEQYF

v_gene: TRBV5-1
CDR3aa: CASSPSLGTEAFF

v_gene: TRBV12-3/TRBV12-4
CDR3aa: CASSLMDSSYEQYF

v_gene: TRBV4-1
CDR3aa: CASRRGGLTLNTEAFF

v_gene: TRBV6-4
CDR3aa: CASSDPALRGGRHTQYF

v_gene: TRBV12-3/TRBV12-4
CDR3aa: CASSLLRGYGYTF

v_gene: TRBV6-1
CDR3aa: CASSGGQGADTGELFF